This T cell receptor (beta chain) is from a study of blood T cell repertoires in COVID-19. Study-level information: The analysed material was cDNA or gDNA that came from T cells, B-cell-depleted T cells, or PBMCs.

This CDR3 region has 18 residues. Germline V gives CDR1 SGHTA, CDR2 FQGTGA. V shed 1 base and J 5 bases; nucleotides not matched to a gene: 12. In this sample, this clone turned up many times. The data were produced by immunoSEQ multiplex PCR, yet TCRdb's version contains in-frame clones alone and is incomplete. In the table there are about 130,000 clones, about four fifths of which are singletons. The V call is TRBV7-3, the J call TRBJ2-1; TRBD2 agrees at 9 bases. The sequence was obtained from a young woman who had recovered from COVID-19. What was sequenced was peripheral blood. The CDR3 region has the DNA TGTGCCAGCAGCTTAAGAGGGGCTAGCGGGATGACCCACAATGAGCAGTTCTTC. Translation: CASSLRGASGMTHNEQFF.